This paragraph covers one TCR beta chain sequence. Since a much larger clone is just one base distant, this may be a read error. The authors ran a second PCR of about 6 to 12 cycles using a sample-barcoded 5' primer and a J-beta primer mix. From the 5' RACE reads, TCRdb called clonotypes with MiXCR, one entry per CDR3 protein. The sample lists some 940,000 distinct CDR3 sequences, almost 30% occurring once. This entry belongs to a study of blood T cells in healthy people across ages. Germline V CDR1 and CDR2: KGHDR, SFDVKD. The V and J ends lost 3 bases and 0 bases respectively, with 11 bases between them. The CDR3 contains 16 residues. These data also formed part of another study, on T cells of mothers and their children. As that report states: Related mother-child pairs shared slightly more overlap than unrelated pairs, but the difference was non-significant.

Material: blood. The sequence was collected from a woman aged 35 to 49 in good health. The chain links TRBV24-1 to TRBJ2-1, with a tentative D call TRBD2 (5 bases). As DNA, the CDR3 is TGTGCCACCAGTGATGAAGCGGCGAGCTCCTACAATGAGCAGTTCTTC. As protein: CATSDEAASSYNEQFF.